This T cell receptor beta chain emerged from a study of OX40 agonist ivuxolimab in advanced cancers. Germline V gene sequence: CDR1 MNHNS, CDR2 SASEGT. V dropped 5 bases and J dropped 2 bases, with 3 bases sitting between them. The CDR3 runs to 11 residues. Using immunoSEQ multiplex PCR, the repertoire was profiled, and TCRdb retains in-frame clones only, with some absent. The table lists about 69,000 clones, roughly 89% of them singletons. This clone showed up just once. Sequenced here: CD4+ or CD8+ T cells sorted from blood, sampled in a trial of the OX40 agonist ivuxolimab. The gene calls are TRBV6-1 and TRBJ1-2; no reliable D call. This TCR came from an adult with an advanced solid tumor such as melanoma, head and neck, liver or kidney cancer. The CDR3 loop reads CASSSNYGYTF. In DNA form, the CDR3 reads TGTGCCAGCAGTTCGAACTATGGCTACACCTTC.